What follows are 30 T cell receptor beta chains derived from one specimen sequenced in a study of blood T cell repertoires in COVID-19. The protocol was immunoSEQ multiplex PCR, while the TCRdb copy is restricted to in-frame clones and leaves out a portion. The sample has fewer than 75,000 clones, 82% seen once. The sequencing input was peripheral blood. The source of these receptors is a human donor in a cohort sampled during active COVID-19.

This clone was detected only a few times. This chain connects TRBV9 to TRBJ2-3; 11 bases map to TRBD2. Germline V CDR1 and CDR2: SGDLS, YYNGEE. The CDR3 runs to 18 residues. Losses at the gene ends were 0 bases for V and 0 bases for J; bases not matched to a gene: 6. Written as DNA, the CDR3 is TGTGCCAGCAGCGTAGCGGCTAGCGGGGGGATTAGCACAGATACGCAGTATTTT. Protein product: CASSVAASGGISTDTQYF.

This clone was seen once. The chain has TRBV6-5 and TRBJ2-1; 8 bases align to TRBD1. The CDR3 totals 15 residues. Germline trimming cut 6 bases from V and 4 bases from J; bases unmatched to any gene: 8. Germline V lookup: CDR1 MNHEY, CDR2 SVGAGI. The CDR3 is CASSSDRGPYNEQFF. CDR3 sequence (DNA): TGTGCCAGCAGCTCCGACAGGGGCCCTTACAATGAGCAGTTCTTC.

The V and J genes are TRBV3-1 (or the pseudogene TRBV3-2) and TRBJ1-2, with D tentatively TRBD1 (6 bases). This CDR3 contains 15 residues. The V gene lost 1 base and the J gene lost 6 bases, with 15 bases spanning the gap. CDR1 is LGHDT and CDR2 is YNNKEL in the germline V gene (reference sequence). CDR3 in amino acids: CASSQVGQGPNGYTF. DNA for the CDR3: TGTGCCAGCAGCCAAGTGGGGCAGGGGCCCAATGGCTACACCTTC.

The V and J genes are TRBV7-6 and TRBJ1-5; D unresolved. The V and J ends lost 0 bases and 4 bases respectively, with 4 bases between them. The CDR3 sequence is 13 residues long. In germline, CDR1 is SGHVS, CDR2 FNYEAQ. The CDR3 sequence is CASSLALNQPQHF. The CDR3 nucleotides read TGTGCCAGCAGCTTAGCGCTAAATCAGCCCCAGCATTTT.

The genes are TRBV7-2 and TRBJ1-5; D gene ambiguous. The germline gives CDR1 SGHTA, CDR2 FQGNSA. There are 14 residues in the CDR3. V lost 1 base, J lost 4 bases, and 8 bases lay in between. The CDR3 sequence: CASSLDVSNQPQHF. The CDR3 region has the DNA TGTGCCAGCAGCTTAGATGTCAGTAATCAGCCCCAGCATTTT.

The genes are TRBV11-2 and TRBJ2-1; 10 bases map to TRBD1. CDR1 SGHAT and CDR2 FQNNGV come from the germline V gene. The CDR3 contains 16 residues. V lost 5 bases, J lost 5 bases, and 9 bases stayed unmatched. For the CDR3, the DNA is TGTGCCAGCAGCCACCCCGGGACAGGGGTAAACAATGAGCAGTTCTTC. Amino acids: CASSHPGTGVNNEQFF.

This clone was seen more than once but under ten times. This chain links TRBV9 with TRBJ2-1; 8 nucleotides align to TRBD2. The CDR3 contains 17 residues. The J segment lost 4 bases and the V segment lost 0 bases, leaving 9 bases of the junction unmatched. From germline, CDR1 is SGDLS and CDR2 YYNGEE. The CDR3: CASSVDGTRNLYNEQFF. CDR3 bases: TGTGCCAGCAGCGTAGATGGGACTAGAAATCTATACAATGAGCAGTTCTTC.

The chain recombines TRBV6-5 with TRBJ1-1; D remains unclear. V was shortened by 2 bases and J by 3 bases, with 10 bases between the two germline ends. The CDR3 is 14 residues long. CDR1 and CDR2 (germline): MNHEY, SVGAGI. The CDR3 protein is CASSYLRVDTEAFF. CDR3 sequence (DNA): TGTGCCAGCAGTTACCTGAGGGTGGACACTGAAGCTTTCTTT.

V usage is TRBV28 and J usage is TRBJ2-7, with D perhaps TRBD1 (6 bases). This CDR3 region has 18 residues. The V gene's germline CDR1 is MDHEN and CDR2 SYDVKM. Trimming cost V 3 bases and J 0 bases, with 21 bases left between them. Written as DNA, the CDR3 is TGTGCCAGCAGTTTCTCAATCCTTTTAGACAGGAGCTCCTACGAGCAGTACTTC. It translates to CASSFSILLDRSSYEQYF.

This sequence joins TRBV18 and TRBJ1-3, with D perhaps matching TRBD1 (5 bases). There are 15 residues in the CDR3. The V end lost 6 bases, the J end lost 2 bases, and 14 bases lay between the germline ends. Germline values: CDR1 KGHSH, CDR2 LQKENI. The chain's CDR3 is CASSPVRGTGNTIYF. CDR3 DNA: TGTGCCAGCTCGCCAGTAAGGGGTACTGGAAACACCATATATTTT.

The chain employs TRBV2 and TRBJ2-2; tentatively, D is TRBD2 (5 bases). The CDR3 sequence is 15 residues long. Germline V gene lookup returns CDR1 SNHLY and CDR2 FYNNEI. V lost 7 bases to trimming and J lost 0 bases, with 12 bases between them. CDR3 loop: CASNRWRANTGELFF. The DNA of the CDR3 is TGTGCCAGCAACCGGTGGCGGGCGAACACCGGGGAGCTGTTTTTT.

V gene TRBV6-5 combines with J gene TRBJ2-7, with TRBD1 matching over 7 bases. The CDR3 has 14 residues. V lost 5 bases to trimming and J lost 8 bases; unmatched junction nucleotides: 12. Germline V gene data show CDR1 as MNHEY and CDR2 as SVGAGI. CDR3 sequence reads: CASSPARQGTKQYF. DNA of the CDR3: TGTGCCAGCAGTCCTGCTAGACAGGGTACGAAGCAGTACTTC.

The CDR3 loop is CASSQGGGTGNTEAFF. As DNA, the CDR3 is TGTGCCAGCAGCCAAGGAGGAGGGACAGGGAATACTGAAGCTTTCTTT. V gene TRBV4-2 combines with J gene TRBJ1-1, with 9 bases identical to TRBD1. The CDR3 extends over 16 amino acids. Trimming cost V 1 base and J 5 bases; bases outside gene matches: 8. Per the germline V gene, CDR1 is LGHNA and CDR2 is YNFKEQ.

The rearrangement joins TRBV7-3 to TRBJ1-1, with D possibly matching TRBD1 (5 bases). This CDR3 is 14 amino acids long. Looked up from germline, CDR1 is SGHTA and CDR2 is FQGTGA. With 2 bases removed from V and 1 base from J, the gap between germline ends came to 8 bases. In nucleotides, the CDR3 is TGTGCCAGCAGCTTATACGGGGGGAACACTGAAGCTTTCTTT. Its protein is CASSLYGGNTEAFF. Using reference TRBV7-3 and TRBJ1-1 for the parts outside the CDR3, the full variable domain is GAGVSQTPSNKVTEKGKYVELRCDPISGHTALYWYRQSLGQGPEFLIYFQGTGAADDSGLPNDRFFAVRPEGSVSTLKIQRTERGDSAVYLCASSLYGGNTEAFFGQGTRLTVV.

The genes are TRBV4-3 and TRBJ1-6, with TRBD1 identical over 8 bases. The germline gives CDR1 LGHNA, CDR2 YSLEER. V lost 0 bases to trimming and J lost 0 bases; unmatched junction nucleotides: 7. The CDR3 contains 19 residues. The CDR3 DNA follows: TGCGCCAGCAGCCAAGAGGGACAGGCCACGATCTCCTATAATTCACCCCTCCACTTT. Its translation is CASSQEGQATISYNSPLHF.

CDR3: CASSLRYSGGTGELFF. DNA for the CDR3: TGTGCCAGCAGCTTACGCTATTCAGGGGGGACCGGGGAGCTGTTTTTT. The chain is built from TRBV7-9 and TRBJ2-2; tentative D call: TRBD1 (7 bases). The CDR3 has 16 residues. V lost 2 bases, J lost 5 bases, and 15 bases lay in between. Germline V lookup: CDR1 SEHNR, CDR2 FQNEAQ (reference sequence).

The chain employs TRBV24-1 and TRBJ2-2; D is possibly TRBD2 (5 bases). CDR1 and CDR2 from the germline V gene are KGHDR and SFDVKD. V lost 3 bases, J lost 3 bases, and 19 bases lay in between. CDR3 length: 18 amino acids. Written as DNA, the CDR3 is TGTGCCACCAGTGATGGCGGGTGGTTAGGTAGAGACACCGGGGAGCTGTTTTTT. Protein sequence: CATSDGGWLGRDTGELFF.

This CDR3 is CASSLGFRDTQGETQYF. DNA of the CDR3: TGTGCCAGCAGCTTAGGATTCCGGGACACCCAGGGGGAGACCCAGTACTTC. This chain links TRBV7-9 with TRBJ2-5; D may be TRBD1 (6 bases). V was cut by 1 base and J by 5 bases, with 20 bases left in between. The length of the CDR3 is 17 residues. Germline assignment: CDR1 SEHNR and CDR2 FQNEAQ (reference sequence).

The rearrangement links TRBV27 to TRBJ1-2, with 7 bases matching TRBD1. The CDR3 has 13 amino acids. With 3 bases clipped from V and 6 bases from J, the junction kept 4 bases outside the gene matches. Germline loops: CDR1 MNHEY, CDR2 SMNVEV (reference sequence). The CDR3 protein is CASSFRQGHGYTF. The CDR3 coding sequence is TGTGCCAGCAGTTTTAGACAGGGCCATGGCTACACCTTC.

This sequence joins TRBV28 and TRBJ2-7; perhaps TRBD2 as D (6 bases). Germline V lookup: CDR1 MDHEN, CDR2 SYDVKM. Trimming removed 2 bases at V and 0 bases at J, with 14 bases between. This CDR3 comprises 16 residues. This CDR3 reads CASSLPGTLSSYEQYF. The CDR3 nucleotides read TGTGCCAGCAGTTTACCCGGGACTTTAAGCTCCTACGAGCAGTACTTC. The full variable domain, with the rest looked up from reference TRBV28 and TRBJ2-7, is DVKVTQSSRYLVKRTGEKVFLECVQDMDHENMFWYRQDPGLGLRLIYFSYDVKMKEKGDIPEGYSVSREKKERFSLILESASTNQTSMYLCASSLPGTLSSYEQYFGPGTRLTVT.

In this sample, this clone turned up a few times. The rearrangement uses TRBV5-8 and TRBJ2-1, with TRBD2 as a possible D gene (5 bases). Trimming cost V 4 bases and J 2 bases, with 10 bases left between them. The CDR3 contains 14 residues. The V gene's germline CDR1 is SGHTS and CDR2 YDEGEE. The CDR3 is CASSRGFAYNEQFF. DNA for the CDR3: TGTGCCAGCAGCAGAGGGTTTGCCTACAATGAGCAGTTCTTC. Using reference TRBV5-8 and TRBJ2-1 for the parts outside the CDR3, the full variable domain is EAGVTQSPTHLIKTRGQQATLRCSPISGHTSVYWYQQALGLGLQFLLWYDEGEERNRGNFPPRFSGRQFPNYSSELNVNALELEDSALYLCASSRGFAYNEQFFGPGTRLTVL.

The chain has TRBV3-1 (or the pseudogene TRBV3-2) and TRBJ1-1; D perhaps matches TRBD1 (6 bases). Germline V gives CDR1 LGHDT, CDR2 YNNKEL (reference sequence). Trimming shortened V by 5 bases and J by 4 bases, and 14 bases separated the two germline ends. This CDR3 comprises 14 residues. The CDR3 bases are TGTGCCAGCAGCGCTAGCGGGGGCGGCACTGAAGCTTTCTTT. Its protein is CASSASGGGTEAFF.

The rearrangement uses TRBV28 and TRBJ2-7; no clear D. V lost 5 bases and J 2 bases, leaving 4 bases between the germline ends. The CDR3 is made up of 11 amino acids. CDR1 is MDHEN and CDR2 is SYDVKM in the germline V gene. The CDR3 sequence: CASSPTYEQYF. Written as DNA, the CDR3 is TGTGCCAGCAGTCCAACCTACGAGCAGTACTTC.

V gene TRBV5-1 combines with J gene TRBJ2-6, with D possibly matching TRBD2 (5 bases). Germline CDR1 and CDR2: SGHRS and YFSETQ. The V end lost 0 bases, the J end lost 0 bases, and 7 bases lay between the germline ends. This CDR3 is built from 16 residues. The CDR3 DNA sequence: TGCGCCAGCAGCTTGGGAGGGATCTCTGGGGCCAACGTCCTGACTTTC. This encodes CASSLGGISGANVLTF.

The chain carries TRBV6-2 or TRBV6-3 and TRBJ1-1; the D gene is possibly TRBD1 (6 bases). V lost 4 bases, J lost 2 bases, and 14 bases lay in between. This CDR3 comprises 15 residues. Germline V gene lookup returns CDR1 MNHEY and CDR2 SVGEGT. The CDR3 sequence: CASSFTIQGNTEAFF. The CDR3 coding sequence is TGTGCCAGCAGTTTCACCATACAGGGAAACACTGAAGCTTTCTTT.

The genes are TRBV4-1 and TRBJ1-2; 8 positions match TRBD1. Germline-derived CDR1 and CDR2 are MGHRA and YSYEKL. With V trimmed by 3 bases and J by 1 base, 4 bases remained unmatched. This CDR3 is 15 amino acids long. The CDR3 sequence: CASSHGQGVNYGYTF. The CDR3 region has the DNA TGCGCCAGCAGCCACGGACAGGGTGTTAACTATGGCTACACCTTC.

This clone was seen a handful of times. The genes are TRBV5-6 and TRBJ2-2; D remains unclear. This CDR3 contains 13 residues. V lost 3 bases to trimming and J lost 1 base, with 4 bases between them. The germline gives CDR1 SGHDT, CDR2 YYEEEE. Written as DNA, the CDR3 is TGTGCCAGCAGCTACGGGAACACCGGGGAGCTGTTTTTT. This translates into CASSYGNTGELFF.

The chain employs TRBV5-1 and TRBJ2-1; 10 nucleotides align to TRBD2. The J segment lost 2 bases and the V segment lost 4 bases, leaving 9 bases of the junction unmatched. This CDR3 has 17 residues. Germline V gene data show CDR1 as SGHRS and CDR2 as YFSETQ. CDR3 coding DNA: TGCGCCAGCAGCAACCCAGGGGGGACTAGCGCCTACAATGAGCAGTTCTTC. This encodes CASSNPGGTSAYNEQFF.

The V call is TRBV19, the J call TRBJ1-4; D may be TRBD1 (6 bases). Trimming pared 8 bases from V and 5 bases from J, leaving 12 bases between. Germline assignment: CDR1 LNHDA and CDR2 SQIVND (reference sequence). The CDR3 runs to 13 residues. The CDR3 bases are TGTGCCAGTTCTTGGACAGCGAATGAAAAACTGTTTTTT. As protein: CASSWTANEKLFF.

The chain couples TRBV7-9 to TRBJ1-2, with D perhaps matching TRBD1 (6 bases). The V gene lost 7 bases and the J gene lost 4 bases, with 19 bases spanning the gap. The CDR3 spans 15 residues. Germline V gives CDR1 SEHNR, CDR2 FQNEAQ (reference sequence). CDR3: CASTQGGQKFYGYTF. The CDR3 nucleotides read TGTGCCAGCACCCAAGGTGGACAGAAATTCTATGGCTACACCTTC.